This T cell receptor (beta chain) derives from a study of T cells in Graves' hyperthyroidism and ophthalmopathy. Across the whole study: Peripheral blood draws took place at initial diagnosis, ahead of any treatment.

This clonotype was observed at least ten times. The antigen is unknown. Points from the study as a whole: Most thyroid clonotypes expanded above 0.001 appeared in blood too.

Trimming took off 6 bases at V and 2 bases at J, with 10 bases between the two ends. This CDR3 is 13 amino acids long. Germline CDR1 MNHEY, CDR2 SMNVEV (reference sequence). Amplified regions were TCR beta CDR3 sequences from RNA transcripts. First-round RT-PCR with HTBI primers amplified the TCR CDR3 region. MiXCR was run by TCRdb on the multiplex PCR reads, yielding one entry per CDR3 protein. The sample consists of under 400,000 distinct CDR3 sequences, about 15% of them appearing once. This receptor was obtained from a man younger than 40 with Graves' hyperthyroidism. The chain carries TRBV27 and TRBJ1-1, with unresolved D. Sample: blood. This CDR3 reads CASSLIRNTEAFF. DNA of the CDR3: TGTGCCAGCAGCCTCATCCGTAACACTGAAGCTTTCTTT.